In its sample, the clone carrying this TCR beta chain was seen many times. Its antigen is unknown. These data come from a study of regulatory T cells in long-lasting Graves disease. V was shortened by 6 bases and J by 2 bases, with 10 bases between the two germline ends. This CDR3 comprises 13 residues. Per germline, CDR1 MDHEN and CDR2 SYDVKM. Researchers made TCR beta libraries by using iRepertoire HTBI primers and running Arm-PCR on CDR3 regions. TCRdb re-derived calls from the multiplex PCR reads in MiXCR, one entry per CDR3 protein. The sample includes 450,000 to 600,000 distinct CDR3 sequences, 13% of them seen just once. Noted time point: newly diagnosed GD, antithyroid drugs for less than 3 months. Preparation of the TCR library used RNA extracted from PBMCs. Study outcomes and limitations: Sample size was small, which may have lowered accuracy.

The sample was also reused in another study, on T cells in Graves' hyperthyroidism and ophthalmopathy. As that report states: Participants, patients aged 18 to 65, had newly diagnosed hyperthyroidism with a duration under 2 months.

This TCR was sampled from a young man with Graves disease. The sample in question was peripheral blood mononuclear cells (PBMCs), obtained at new diagnosis, from a patient treated with antithyroid drugs. J is TRBJ1-1 and V is TRBV28, with unresolved D. The CDR3 reads CASSSEGNTEAFF. The CDR3 DNA is TGTGCCAGCAGCTCCGAGGGTAACACTGAAGCTTTCTTT.